The 12 T cell receptor beta chains reported below all come from one sample, sequenced in a study of prognosis after radiotherapy for stage I lung cancer. Starting from genomic DNA, TCR beta CDR3 was amplified through two-round multiplex PCR. Initially, in first-round PCR, primers specific to each TRBV and TRBJ gene were used. A single record per CDR3 protein comes from TCRdb applying MiXCR to the multiplex PCR reads. The profile shows around 17,000 distinct CDR3 sequences, 17% of them singletons. The source was PBMCs, collected before or after stereotactic body radiation therapy (not recorded which). The receptors stem from a donor aged 50 or older with non-small cell lung cancer.

In this sample, this clonotype turned up many times. The rearrangement uses TRBV4-3 and TRBJ1-6; 9 bases are shared with TRBD1. The CDR3 is 16 residues long. V lost 2 bases and J lost 7; bases outside the gene matches: 6. From germline, CDR1 is LGHNA and CDR2 YSLEER. This CDR3 is CASSQNPGQGNSPLHF. The CDR3 DNA sequence: TGCGCCAGCAGCCAAAATCCGGGACAGGGAAATTCACCCCTCCACTTT.

This clonotype was found many times. The chain joins TRBV7-8 to TRBJ1-1; D remains ambiguous. The CDR3 loop spans 13 amino acids. V was cut by 1 base and J by 11 bases, with 14 bases left in between. Germline V gene lookup returns CDR1 SGHVS and CDR2 FQNEAQ. CDR3 residues: CASSLGGSRLAFF. In nucleotides, the CDR3 is TGTGCCAGCAGCTTAGGAGGGTCCCGGCTGGCTTTCTTT.

This clonotype has ten or more counts. The rearrangement links TRBV11-1 to TRBJ2-5; D not certain. The CDR3 spans 15 residues. In germline, CDR1 is SGHAT, CDR2 FQDESV (reference sequence). V was pared by 5 bases and J by 1 base, with 14 bases between. CDR3 residues: CASSKSLRVQETQYF. For the CDR3, the DNA is TGTGCCAGCAGCAAGTCCCTCCGGGTCCAAGAGACCCAGTACTTC.

This clonotype was recorded at least ten times. The V call is TRBV20-1, the J call TRBJ2-7; 7 bases fit TRBD2. The CDR3 spans 13 residues. Unmatched junction bases numbered 6, after V lost 3 bases and J lost 4 bases. The germline gives CDR1 DFQATT, CDR2 SNEGSKA (reference sequence). CDR3 DNA sequence: TGCAGTGCTAGGACCTCGGGAGGATACGAGCAGTACTTC. Translation: CSARTSGGYEQYF.

A word on this clonotype: A far larger clone is one nucleotide away, so this likely arose from a read error. The chain links TRBV5-6 to TRBJ2-5, with D maybe TRBD2 (7 bases). The last part of the DNA fits TRBJ2-1 better; the J call may be wrong. CDR3 size: 19 residues. Germline V lookup: CDR1 SGHDT, CDR2 YYEEEE. CDR3 sequence (DNA): TGTGCCAGCTGCTTGTTTGGTTTAGGGGGAGGGCCGGGTACATCTGAGCAGTTCTTC. It encodes CASCLFGLGGGPGTSEQFF.

This clonotype was seen ten or more times. This sequence joins TRBV6-6 and TRBJ2-1; TRBD2 matches at 7 bases. CDR3 length equals 15 residues. Germline loops: CDR1 MNHNY, CDR2 SVGAGI (reference sequence). V was pared by 0 bases and J by 5 bases, with 4 bases of the junction left unmatched. Here the CDR3 DNA reads TGTGCCAGCAGTTACTCGACCAGCGGGAACAATGAGCAGTTCTTC. It codes for CASSYSTSGNNEQFF.

This clonotype was recorded many times. The CDR3 protein is CATSDAGDSRETQYF. The CDR3, as DNA: TGTGCCACCAGTGACGCAGGGGACAGCCGAGAGACCCAGTACTTC. The V gene is TRBV24-1, the J gene TRBJ2-5; TRBD1 matches 7 bases. There are 15 residues in the CDR3. V shed 4 bases and J 4 bases; nucleotides not matched to a gene: 8. Germline V gene data show CDR1 as KGHDR and CDR2 as SFDVKD.

Worth noting for this clonotype: A clone one base away is much larger, so this may be a read error. The chain carries TRBV10-3 and TRBJ1-5; D unclear. Per germline, CDR1 ENHRY and CDR2 SYGVKD. The germline V and J ends were trimmed by 11 bases and 4 bases, with 6 bases remaining between them. The CDR3 is 10 residues long. DNA for the CDR3: TGTGCCCTGGGTAATCAGCCCCAGCATTTT. It translates to CALGNQPQHF.

This clonotype was seen ten or more times. The rearrangement uses TRBV29-1 and TRBJ1-2; weak D call: TRBD1 (6 bases). CDR1 and CDR2 (germline): SQVTM, ANQGSEA. This CDR3 has 13 residues. Trimming shortened V by 7 bases and J by 4 bases, and 16 bases separated the two germline ends. The CDR3 is CSAEDSPGYGYTF. The CDR3 DNA is TGCAGCGCAGAGGACAGCCCCGGCTATGGCTACACCTTC. Full variable domain (rest looked up from reference TRBV29-1 and TRBJ1-2): SAVISQKPSRDICQRGTSLTIQCQVDSQVTMMFWYRQQPGQSLTLIATANQGSEATYESGFVIDKFPISRPNLTFSTLTVSNMSPEDSSIYLCSAEDSPGYGYTFGSGTRLTVV.

This clonotype is deemed medium-sized. This chain joins TRBV7-2 and TRBJ2-1; 12 nucleotides agree with TRBD1. This CDR3 has 15 residues. CDR1 and CDR2 from the germline V gene are SGHTA and FQGNSA. The V and J ends lost 3 bases and 8 bases, in that order; junction bases with no gene match: 5. CDR3 sequence reads: CASSFGTGGLYEQFF. The CDR3 nucleotides are TGTGCCAGCAGCTTCGGGACAGGGGGCTTGTATGAGCAGTTCTTC.

There are many counts of this clonotype. The chain joins TRBV28 to TRBJ2-3; D is uncertain. The ends were cut back, 8 bases at V and 5 bases at J, with 14 bases in the middle. The CDR3 is 13 amino acids. Germline V gene lookup returns CDR1 MDHEN and CDR2 SYDVKM. The CDR3 coding sequence is TGTGCCAGCCGTCCCGTCATGGAAGATACGCAGTATTTT. Translation: CASRPVMEDTQYF. Together with reference TRBV28 and TRBJ2-3, the CDR3 gives the full variable domain: DVKVTQSSRYLVKRTGEKVFLECVQDMDHENMFWYRQDPGLGLRLIYFSYDVKMKEKGDIPEGYSVSREKKERFSLILESASTNQTSMYLCASRPVMEDTQYFGPGTRLTVL.

This clonotype was counted at least ten times. This chain connects TRBV19 to TRBJ1-5; 7 bases agree with TRBD1. Per the germline V gene, CDR1 is LNHDA and CDR2 is SQIVND (reference sequence). The CDR3 totals 14 residues. V shed 5 bases and J 6 bases; nucleotides not matched to a gene: 7. CDR3 region: CASSETGNTQPQHF. The CDR3 DNA reads TGTGCCAGTAGTGAGACAGGGAACACTCAGCCCCAGCATTTT.